This T cell receptor beta chain was profiled in a study of OX40 agonist ivuxolimab in advanced cancers. The method was immunoSEQ multiplex PCR; TCRdb's version includes in-frame clones alone and lacks a portion of them. This sample yields around 95,000 clones, of which just under 95% are seen a single time; around 0.25% belongs to the top ten. Germline CDR1 reads MNHNS; CDR2 reads SASEGT. Trimming took off 3 bases at V and 8 bases at J, with 13 bases between the two ends. The CDR3 length is 13 residues. This sample comprised CD4+ or CD8+ T cells sorted from blood, obtained in a trial of the OX40 agonist ivuxolimab. This receptor was obtained from an adult with an advanced solid tumor such as melanoma, head and neck, liver or kidney cancer. V and J are TRBV6-1 and TRBJ1-2; D is unresolved. The CDR3 DNA reads as TGTGCCAGCAGTGAGGACGCAATGGGCGGCTACACCTTC. Translated: CASSEDAMGGYTF.